Each of the 18 T cell receptor beta chains below was sequenced from the same sample in a study of blood T cells in healthy people across ages. Primed by a sample-barcoded 5' primer and a J-beta primer mix, a second PCR proceeded for about 6 to 12 cycles. Each CDR3 protein is one row after TCRdb ran MiXCR on the 5' RACE reads. The sample has about 730,000 distinct CDR3 sequences; 40% to 45% are singletons. The sample was blood. The receptors were gathered from a woman in her fifties or sixties in good health.

The rearrangement links TRBV2 to TRBJ2-5; maybe TRBD2 (5 bases). The J call is uncertain, as TRBJ2-7 better fits the DNA end. Germline V gene data show CDR1 as SNHLY and CDR2 as FYNNEI. This CDR3 comprises 12 residues. Here the CDR3 reads CASRNRDYEQYF. The CDR3 DNA reads TGTGCCAGCAGAAACCGGGACTACGAGCAGTACTTC.

The rearrangement joins TRBV6-1 to TRBJ2-1, with D perhaps TRBD1 (6 bases). Trimming shortened V by 6 bases and J by 2 bases, and 23 bases separated the two germline ends. The CDR3 is 18 amino acids. The germline CDR1 and CDR2 sequences are MNHNS and SASEGT. The CDR3 DNA sequence: TGTGCCAGCAGCCCTGGGGGCAAGGTCCGGGGAGCCTACAATGAGCAGTTCTTC. As protein: CASSPGGKVRGAYNEQFF.

The CDR3 DNA reads TGTGCCAGCAGCTTAACGGGATTGATGCCTCGGACAGCCGCTACCGGGGAGCTGTTTTTT. This translates into CASSLTGLMPRTAATGELFF. The rearrangement links TRBV7-8 to TRBJ2-2; D may be TRBD1 (6 bases). V was trimmed by 2 bases and J by 5 bases, leaving 27 bases between them. Germline V gene lookup returns CDR1 SGHVS and CDR2 FQNEAQ. There are 20 residues in the CDR3.

Notes on this clonotype: Sequence at one end of the junction differs from germline and may be a read error. The chain joins TRBV30 to TRBJ1-1; D call uncertain. Looked up from germline, CDR1 is GTSNPN and CDR2 is SVGIG (reference sequence). This CDR3 has 13 residues. The CDR3 reads CARSVKRNTEAFF. The CDR3 DNA reads as TGTGCCCGGAGTGTAAAGCGAAACACTGAAGCTTTCTTT.

This clonotype was observed a few times. The genes are TRBV12-3 or TRBV12-4 and TRBJ1-1; D is unresolved. This CDR3 comprises 12 residues. V was shortened by 6 bases and J by 7 bases, with 12 bases between the two germline ends. The CDR3 sequence: CASSPTGFEAFF. The CDR3 DNA reads as TGTGCCAGCAGCCCGACGGGTTTTGAAGCTTTCTTT.

The CDR3 DNA sequence: TGTGCCAGCTCATCACAGGGGAGCTCTGGGGCCAACGTCCTGACTTTC. Its translation: CASSSQGSSGANVLTF. V and J are TRBV18 and TRBJ2-6; 7 bases map to TRBD1. V shed 5 bases, J shed 0 bases, and the junction held 4 bases outside the gene matches. The CDR3 is made up of 16 amino acids. From germline, CDR1 is KGHSH and CDR2 LQKENI. The full variable domain, in which reference TRBV18 and TRBJ2-6 provide the parts outside the CDR3, is NAGVMQNPRHLVRRRGQEARLRCSPMKGHSHVYWYRQLPEEGLKFMVYLQKENIIDESGMPKERFSAEFPKEGPSILRIQQVVRGDSAAYFCASSSQGSSGANVLTFGAGSRLTVL.

V and J are TRBV20-1 and TRBJ2-1, with 11 positions matching TRBD2. The CDR3 loop spans 16 amino acids. Germline V CDR1 and CDR2: DFQATT, SNEGSKA (reference sequence). The V and J ends lost 0 bases and 6 bases, in that order; junction bases with no gene match: 7. The CDR3 bases are TGCAGTGCTAGAGACATACTAGCGGGAGCCCCCAATGAGCAGTTCTTC. Its protein is CSARDILAGAPNEQFF.

A few counts support this clonotype. J is TRBJ1-2 and V is TRBV7-2; 9 bases map to TRBD1. The CDR3 totals 12 residues. Germline V gives CDR1 SGHTA, CDR2 FQGNSA. V lost 8 bases, J lost 7 bases, and 5 bases stayed unmatched. CDR3 amino acids: CASDRGRGGYTF. The CDR3 nucleotides are TGTGCCAGCGACAGGGGGAGGGGTGGCTACACCTTC.

The V gene is TRBV4-2, the J gene TRBJ2-2; a weak D match, TRBD2 (7 bases). Trimming took off 2 bases at V and 2 bases at J, with 18 bases between the two ends. Germline V gene data show CDR1 as LGHNA and CDR2 as YNFKEQ. The CDR3 loop spans 18 amino acids. CDR3 DNA sequence: TGTGCCAGCAGCCAAAAGAGGGGAGGGACACTCAACACCGGGGAGCTGTTTTTT. Translated: CASSQKRGGTLNTGELFF.

The CDR3 loop is CSVSGQQNTEAFF. DNA of the CDR3: TGCAGCGTCTCGGGACAGCAGAACACTGAAGCTTTCTTT. The chain recombines TRBV29-1 with TRBJ1-1; 7 bases line up with TRBD1. The CDR3 is 13 residues long. V was clipped by 6 bases and J by 1 base; unmatched bases: 5. Germline V CDR1 and CDR2: SQVTM, ANQGSEA.

The chain is built from TRBV6-5 and TRBJ1-5; D is unclear. Germline V gene lookup returns CDR1 MNHEY and CDR2 SVGAGI. This CDR3 contains 15 residues. The V gene lost 0 bases and the J gene lost 0 bases, with 6 bases spanning the gap. The CDR3 DNA follows: TGTGCCAGCAGTTACTCGATGGTTAGCAATCAGCCCCAGCATTTT. Translating it yields CASSYSMVSNQPQHF.

This clonotype was counted a few times. The chain is built from TRBV7-2 and TRBJ2-3; 12 nucleotides match TRBD2. This CDR3 comprises 16 residues. J gave up 1 base and V 3 bases, and 2 bases lay outside the gene matches. Germline loops: CDR1 SGHTA, CDR2 FQGNSA. The CDR3 DNA sequence: TGTGCCAGCAGCTTCCTAGCGGGAGGGGGCACAGATACGCAGTATTTT. Its protein product is CASSFLAGGGTDTQYF.

This clonotype appeared a few times. The chain employs TRBV28 and TRBJ2-7, with D possibly TRBD1 on 6 matching bases. The CDR3 contains 18 residues. CDR1 MDHEN and CDR2 SYDVKM come from the germline V gene. V shed 6 bases and J shed 0 bases, with 24 bases lying between them. The CDR3 nucleotides read TGTGCCAGCAGAGAAGTTGCCCAACAGGGAACCTACTCCTACGAGCAGTACTTC. Translating gives CASREVAQQGTYSYEQYF.

J is TRBJ1-2 and V is TRBV20-1, with unresolved D. V lost 2 bases, J lost 4 bases, and 14 bases lay in between. CDR1 and CDR2 (germline): DFQATT, SNEGSKA (reference sequence). The CDR3 covers 14 residues. The CDR3 region has the DNA TGCAGTGCTAGACCTGTACGGGAATCCTATGGCTACACCTTC. Translated, it gives CSARPVRESYGYTF.

There are a few counts of this clonotype. The chain has TRBV28 and TRBJ2-3; unclear D gene. CDR3 length: 17 residues. V was cut by 2 bases and J by 1 base, with 16 bases left in between. Germline V gene data show CDR1 as MDHEN and CDR2 as SYDVKM. CDR3: CASSLGGRHPRTDTQYF. The CDR3 coding sequence is TGTGCCAGCAGTTTAGGTGGTCGACACCCCCGCACAGATACGCAGTATTTT.

V is TRBV6-1 and J is TRBJ2-1; D unresolved. Germline CDR1 and CDR2: MNHNS and SASEGT. The CDR3 is 14 residues long. V was trimmed by 4 bases and J by 6 bases, leaving 13 bases between them. CDR3 coding DNA: TGTGCCAGCAGTGTACTGGATACGCGCAATGAGCAGTTCTTC. As protein: CASSVLDTRNEQFF.

The chain links TRBV7-2 to TRBJ2-5, with D unresolved. There are 15 residues in the CDR3. CDR1 and CDR2 (germline): SGHTA, FQGNSA. The ends were cut back, 4 bases at V and 1 base at J, with 13 bases in the middle. In DNA, the CDR3 is TGTGCCAGCAGCTCCCCCTATGGCAGCCAAGAGACCCAGTACTTC. It translates to CASSSPYGSQETQYF. The entire variable domain, with the rest obtained from reference TRBV7-2 and TRBJ2-5, is as follows: GAGVSQSPSNKVTEKGKDVELRCDPISGHTALYWYRQSLGQGLEFLIYFQGNSAPDKSGLPSDRFSAERTGGSVSTLTIQRTQQEDSAVYLCASSSPYGSQETQYFGPGTRLLVL.

This clonotype is a singleton in its sample. This chain links TRBV6-2 or TRBV6-3 with TRBJ2-1, with D unresolved. The assigned J gene may be wrong: the sequence end matches TRBJ2-7 better. Germline V gene data show CDR1 as MNHEY and CDR2 as SVGEGT. This CDR3 contains 14 residues. The CDR3 sequence is CASSYVTFYNEQYF. CDR3 DNA: TGTGCCAGCAGTTACGTCACTTTTTACAATGAGCAGTACTTC.